The 10 T cell receptor beta chains given below trace back to one sample, sequenced in a study of T cell repertoires in cytomegalovirus infection. Via MiXCR, TCRdb re-called the reads, giving one row per CDR3 protein. The sample yields some 220,000 distinct CDR3 sequences, 38% seen once. Their antigen targets remain unknown. The specimen comprised CD8+ T cells from cultured PBMCs, sampled from culture after CMV antigen stimulation. These receptors originate from a human donor in good health (CMV status not recorded). Some clones in this sample may be carry-over from other donors' samples.

This clonotype has only a few counts. J is TRBJ2-3 and V is TRBV7-2; 8 bases line up with TRBD2. Unmatched junction bases numbered 9, after V lost 2 bases and J lost 2 bases. The CDR3 totals 17 residues. Germline V gives CDR1 SGHTA, CDR2 FQGNSA. The CDR3, as DNA: TGTGCCAGCAGCTTAAGGGCAGCGGGGGCCCTCACAGATACGCAGTATTTT. Protein sequence: CASSLRAAGALTDTQYF.

The rearrangement uses TRBV5-1 and TRBJ2-2, with 7 bases matching TRBD1. V shed 4 bases, J shed 9 bases, and the junction held 6 bases outside the gene matches. Germline loops: CDR1 SGHRS, CDR2 YFSETQ. The CDR3 covers 13 residues. CDR3 sequence: CASSRDSRRELFF. In nucleotides, the CDR3 is TGCGCCAGCAGCCGGGACAGCCGAAGGGAGCTGTTTTTT.

This clonotype has just a few counts. The rearrangement uses TRBV27 and TRBJ2-1; 7 bases are shared with TRBD1. Germline V gene data show CDR1 as MNHEY and CDR2 as SMNVEV (reference sequence). The trim removed 7 bases at V and 7 bases at J, leaving 10 bases unmatched. The CDR3 contains 14 residues. The CDR3 DNA is TGTGCCAGCATTTCCCCGACAGGGTGGAATGAGCAGTTCTTC. Protein product: CASISPTGWNEQFF.

The sample holds a few counts of this clonotype. The chain has TRBV7-9 and TRBJ1-6; 7 nucleotides match TRBD1. The V and J ends lost 5 bases and 7 bases, in that order; junction bases with no gene match: 8. Germline-derived CDR1 and CDR2 are SEHNR and FQNEAQ (reference sequence). There are 15 residues in the CDR3. The CDR3 here is CASSPDKGANSPLHF. In DNA, the CDR3 is TGTGCCAGCAGCCCAGACAAGGGGGCAAATTCACCCCTCCACTTT.

The CDR3 spells CASSDLTGFENTEAFF. As DNA, the CDR3 is TGTGCCAGCAGTGACCTCACAGGATTCGAGAACACTGAAGCTTTCTTT. The chain combines TRBV2 with TRBJ1-1; tentative D call: TRBD1 (5 bases). Trimming left V 3 bases short and J 1 base short, with 15 bases between. CDR1 is SNHLY, CDR2 FYNNEI, per germline. The length of the CDR3 is 16 residues.

This chain uses TRBV11-2 with TRBJ2-7; D may correspond to TRBD1 or TRBD2 (5 bases each). The CDR3 has 14 amino acids. Trimming shortened V by 5 bases and J by 7 bases, and 18 bases separated the two germline ends. Germline loops: CDR1 SGHAT, CDR2 FQNNGV. CDR3 protein: CASSPGTPPREQYF. Here the CDR3 DNA reads TGTGCCAGCAGCCCCGGGACCCCTCCTCGGGAGCAGTACTTC.

The CDR3 sequence: CASSYGGPRPNTEAFF. CDR3 DNA: TGTGCCAGCAGTTACGGGGGGCCCCGGCCAAACACTGAAGCTTTCTTT. The chain links TRBV6-5 to TRBJ1-1; possible D gene TRBD1, 6 bases. The CDR3 covers 16 residues. V was shortened by 2 bases and J by 2 bases, with 15 bases between the two germline ends. Germline values: CDR1 MNHEY, CDR2 SVGAGI.

This clonotype was counted a few times. The chain is built from TRBV4-1 and TRBJ2-7; 8 nucleotides line up with TRBD1. There are 18 residues in the CDR3. V trimming: 4 bases; J trimming: 1 base; junction bases outside the gene matches: 15. In germline, CDR1 is MGHRA, CDR2 YSYEKL. In DNA form, the CDR3 reads TGCGCCAGCAGCCCCGGTGGGGCAGGGGGCGCCCAATCCTACGAGCAGTACTTC. Its protein is CASSPGGAGGAQSYEQYF.

To note about this clonotype: One junction end disagrees with the germline gene, perhaps due to a read error. The V and J genes are TRBV12-5 and TRBJ2-2, with TRBD2 matching over 11 bases. Looked up from germline, CDR1 is LGHNT and CDR2 is FRNRAP. This CDR3 is 19 amino acids long. DNA of the CDR3: TGTGCTAGTGGTTTGGAGATCCGACTAGCGGGATCGAACACCGGGGTGCTGTTTTTT. Protein: CASGLEIRLAGSNTGVLFF.

CDR3 in DNA: TGTGCGGGTGCGGGTAGCGGGACCACAGATACGCAGTATTTT. Amino acid sequence: CAGAGSGTTDTQYF. The chain joins TRBV7-4 to TRBJ2-3; 8 bases map to TRBD2. Per the germline V gene, CDR1 is SGHVT and CDR2 is SQSDAQ. This CDR3 has 14 residues. Together with reference TRBV7-4 and TRBJ2-3, the CDR3 gives the full variable domain: GAGVSQSPRYKVAKRGRDVALRCDSISGHVTLYWYRQTLGQGSEVLTYSQSDAQRDKSGRPSGRFSAERPERSVSTLKIQRTEQGDSAVYLCAGAGSGTTDTQYFGPGTRLTVL.